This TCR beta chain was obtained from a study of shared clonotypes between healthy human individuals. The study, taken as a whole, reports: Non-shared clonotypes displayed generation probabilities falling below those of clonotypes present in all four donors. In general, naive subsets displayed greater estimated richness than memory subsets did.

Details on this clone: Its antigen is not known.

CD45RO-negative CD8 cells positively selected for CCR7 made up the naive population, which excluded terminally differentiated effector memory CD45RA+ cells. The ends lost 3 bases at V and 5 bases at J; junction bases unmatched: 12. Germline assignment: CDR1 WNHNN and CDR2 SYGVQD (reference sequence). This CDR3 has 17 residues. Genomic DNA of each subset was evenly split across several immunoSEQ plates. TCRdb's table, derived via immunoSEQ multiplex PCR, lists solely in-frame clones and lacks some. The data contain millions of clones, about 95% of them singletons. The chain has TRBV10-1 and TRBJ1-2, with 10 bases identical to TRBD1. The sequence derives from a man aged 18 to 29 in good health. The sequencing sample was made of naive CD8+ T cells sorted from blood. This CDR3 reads CASSDRTRDRGRYGYTF. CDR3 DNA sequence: TGCGCCAGCAGTGATAGGACTAGGGACAGGGGACGGTATGGCTACACCTTC.